What follows is one TCR beta chain and its context. Antigen specificity is unknown. Researchers prepared the TCRbeta library using unique molecular identifiers, the study reports. TCRdb re-called the PCR reads through MiXCR, storing one row per CDR3 protein. The table shows fewer than 550,000 distinct CDR3 sequences, with 15% to 20% occurring only once. This entry is derived from a study of T-cell reconstitution after alpha-beta-depleted transplantation in children. Study-wide results and limits: Some patients' high day-60 TCRbeta diversity was attributed to recipient cells surviving conditioning. T-cell counts and diversity at one year post-transplant came mainly from newly produced T cells. The origin of alpha-beta T cells about two months after transplant was reportedly several hundred expanded graft clones.

Germline CDR1 and CDR2: LGHNT and FRNRAP. The CDR3 totals 16 residues. The V and J ends lost 4 bases and 5 bases, in that order; junction bases with no gene match: 7. J is TRBJ2-1 and V is TRBV12-5; 11 bases map to TRBD1. Source: PBMCs, mostly from graft donor cells, taken 360 days after TCRalphabeta/CD19-depleted stem cell transplant. The sequence was collected from a boy younger than two who had a stem cell transplant for Wiskott-Aldrich syndrome, so the T cells may come from the graft donor. The DNA of the CDR3 is TGTGCTAGTGGTTCCTCGGACAGGGGGCGAAACAATGAGCAGTTCTTC. Its translation is CASGSSDRGRNNEQFF.